This is a list of T cell receptor beta chains from one sample in a study of blood T cells in healthy people across ages. Using its own MiXCR run on the 5' RACE reads, TCRdb lists one record per CDR3 protein. The sample lists around 990,000 distinct CDR3 sequences; under 30% were seen once. This sample was also put to use in a study of T cells of mothers and their children.

Input material: blood. These receptors came from a girl aged 2 to 9 in good health. The CDR3 runs from the conserved cysteine through the conserved F or W. The order of the fields is clone size, J gene, V gene, CDR3 protein. The size of a clone is reported for some rows only, either as once, few or many, or as a class for expanded clones.

once | TRBJ1-2 | TRBV21-1 | CASSKTGTETYGYTF
. | . | TRBV11-2 | CASSPPHRVYEQYF
. | TRBJ2-5 | TRBV9 | CASSVSGLAGAGQETQYF
few | TRBJ2-2 | TRBV20-1 | CSARQMAGGLTGELFF
. | TRBJ2-7 | TRBV7-8 | CASSETGTGSYEQYF
. | TRBJ1-1 | TRBV7-2 | CASSRGSTVNTEAFF
. | TRBJ2-3 | TRBV28 | CASSARTGGAEDTQYF
. | TRBJ2-4 | TRBV12-3/TRBV12-4 | CASSPGPGLANIQYF
many | TRBJ2-3 | TRBV7-3 | CASSLIAGAPASTDTQYF
. | TRBJ2-3 | TRBV14 | CASSQGVAHTQYF
few | TRBJ2-7 | TRBV7-6 | CASSFSSGRTNEQYF
few | TRBJ1-2 | TRBV12-3/TRBV12-4 | CASSPGTGAVGYTF
. | TRBJ1-1 | TRBV27 | CASSLSTGPIAEAFF
. | . | TRBV29-1 | CSVKGREGLEQYF
. | . | TRBV6-5 | CASRPLAGWVDEQFF
. | TRBJ2-2 | TRBV6-5 | CASEDGRRAGELFF
many | TRBJ2-1 | TRBV9 | CASSVGAGVNEQFF
. | TRBJ2-7 | TRBV4-1 | CASSLYGQLYEQYF
few | TRBJ1-6 | TRBV9 | CASSARGSPLHF
few | TRBJ1-6 | TRBV28 | CASSLVGMAVHF
. | TRBJ2-1 | TRBV5-5 | CASSRQSYNEQFF
few | . | TRBV12-3/TRBV12-4 | CASSSQGRPVEQYF
few | TRBJ2-5 | TRBV5-1 | CASSPGLADTQETQYF
. | TRBJ2-5 | TRBV6-6 | CAGSLAGGTETQYF
few | TRBJ1-1 | TRBV7-3 | CASSLGVWELAFF
. | TRBJ1-2 | TRBV13 | CASSSGRRPGYTF
. | TRBJ1-2 | TRBV20-1 | CSALDSRTYGYTF
. | TRBJ1-4 | TRBV15 | CATSSKTGGEKLFF
. | TRBJ1-1 | TRBV7-2 | CASSLGQGPNTEAFF